Sequencing of this T cell receptor (beta chain) was carried out in a study of CD8+ T cells in alopecia areata. About the study: Twice daily, treated patients received 5 to 10 mg of oral tofacitinib. Scalp area affected, as a percentage, set the severity score of treated patients. General study points: Tofacitinib produced a significant decrease in scalp clonality and in expanded CD8+ clones among the top 100. Greater clonality was observed in lesional scalp samples, especially alopecia totalis/universalis, versus normal scalp.

TCR sequencing used cDNA made by reverse transcription of extracted RNA. This table comes from immunoSEQ multiplex PCR, and its TCRdb copy is limited to in-frame clones, with some not included. The sample has about 300,000 clones; about 62% are singletons. This clone was observed a handful of times. The antigen remains unidentified. Treatment indicated: oral pan-JAK inhibitor, 5-10 mg twice daily. The sample consisted of CD4+ T cells sorted from blood, taken at week 24, from a patient treated with tofacitinib. This TCR was recovered from a human donor with alopecia areata.

This CDR3 reads CSVVSPGSTDTQYF. DNA of the CDR3: TGCAGCGTTGTAAGTCCAGGGAGCACAGATACGCAGTATTTT. This chain uses TRBV29-1 with TRBJ2-3, with D perhaps matching TRBD1 (5 bases). The CDR3 covers 14 residues. From germline, CDR1 is SQVTM and CDR2 ANQGSEA. V was trimmed by 4 bases and J by 0 bases, leaving 11 bases between them.